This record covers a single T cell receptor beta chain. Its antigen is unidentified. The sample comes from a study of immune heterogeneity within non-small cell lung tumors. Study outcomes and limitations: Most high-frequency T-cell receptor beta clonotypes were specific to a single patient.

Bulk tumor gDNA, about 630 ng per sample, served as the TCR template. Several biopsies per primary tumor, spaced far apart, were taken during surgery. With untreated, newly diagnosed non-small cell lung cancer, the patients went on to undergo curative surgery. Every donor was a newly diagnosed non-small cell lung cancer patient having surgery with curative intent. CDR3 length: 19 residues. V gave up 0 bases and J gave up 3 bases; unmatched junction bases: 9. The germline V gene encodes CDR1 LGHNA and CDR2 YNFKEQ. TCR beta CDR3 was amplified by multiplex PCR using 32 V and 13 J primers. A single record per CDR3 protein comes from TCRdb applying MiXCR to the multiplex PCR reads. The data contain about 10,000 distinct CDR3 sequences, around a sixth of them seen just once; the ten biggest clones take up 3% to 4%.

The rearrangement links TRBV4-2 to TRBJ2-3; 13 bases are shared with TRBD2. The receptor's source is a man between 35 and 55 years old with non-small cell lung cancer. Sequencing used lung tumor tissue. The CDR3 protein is CASSQDQGTSGDLTDTQYF. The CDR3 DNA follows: TGTGCCAGCAGCCAAGATCAGGGGACTAGCGGGGACCTAACAGATACGCAGTATTTT.